This T cell receptor (beta chain) was identified in a study of blood T cell repertoires in COVID-19. Study summary: Collection of acute and convalescent COVID-19 samples took place in the United States, Italy and Spain. Sample material is recorded as cDNA or gDNA derived from T cells, B-cell-depleted T cells, or PBMCs.

Libraries were prepared by immunoSEQ multiplex PCR; TCRdb keeps only in-frame clonotypes and omits some of them. The sample shows roughly 240,000 clones, roughly 86% of them seen only once. CDR3 size: 18 residues. Looked up from germline, CDR1 is SGHRS and CDR2 is YFSETQ. Trimming took 7 bases from V and 4 from J; bases not matched to a gene: 19. The age range of participants was about 18 to 100 years, with residence in about two dozen US areas. The study assigned cohorts using participant-reported clinical history. This chain links TRBV5-1 with TRBJ2-3; TRBD1 agrees at 9 bases. Sequenced input: PBMCs or T cells enriched from blood (not recorded which). The TCR was taken from a woman in her twenties or thirties with acute COVID-19. CDR3 sequence reads: CASADGTGRVLRADTQYF. Here the CDR3 DNA reads TGCGCCAGCGCCGACGGGACAGGGAGGGTTTTACGGGCAGATACGCAGTATTTT.